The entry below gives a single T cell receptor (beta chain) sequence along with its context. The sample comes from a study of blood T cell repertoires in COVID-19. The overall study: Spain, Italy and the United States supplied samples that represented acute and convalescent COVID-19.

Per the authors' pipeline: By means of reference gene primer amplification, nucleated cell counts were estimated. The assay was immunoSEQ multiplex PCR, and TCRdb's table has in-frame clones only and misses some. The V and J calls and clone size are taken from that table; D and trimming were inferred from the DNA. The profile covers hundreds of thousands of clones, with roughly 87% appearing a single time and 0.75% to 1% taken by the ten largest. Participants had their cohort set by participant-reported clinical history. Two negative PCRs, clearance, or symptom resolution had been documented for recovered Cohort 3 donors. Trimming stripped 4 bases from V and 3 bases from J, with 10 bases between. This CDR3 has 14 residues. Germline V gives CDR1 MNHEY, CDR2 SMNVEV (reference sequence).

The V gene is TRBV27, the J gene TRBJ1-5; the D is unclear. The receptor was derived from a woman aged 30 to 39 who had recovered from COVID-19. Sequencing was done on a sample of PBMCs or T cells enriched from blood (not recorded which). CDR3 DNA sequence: TGTGCCAGCAGTTCCCGGTTGAACAATCAGCCCCAGCATTTT. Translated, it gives CASSSRLNNQPQHF.